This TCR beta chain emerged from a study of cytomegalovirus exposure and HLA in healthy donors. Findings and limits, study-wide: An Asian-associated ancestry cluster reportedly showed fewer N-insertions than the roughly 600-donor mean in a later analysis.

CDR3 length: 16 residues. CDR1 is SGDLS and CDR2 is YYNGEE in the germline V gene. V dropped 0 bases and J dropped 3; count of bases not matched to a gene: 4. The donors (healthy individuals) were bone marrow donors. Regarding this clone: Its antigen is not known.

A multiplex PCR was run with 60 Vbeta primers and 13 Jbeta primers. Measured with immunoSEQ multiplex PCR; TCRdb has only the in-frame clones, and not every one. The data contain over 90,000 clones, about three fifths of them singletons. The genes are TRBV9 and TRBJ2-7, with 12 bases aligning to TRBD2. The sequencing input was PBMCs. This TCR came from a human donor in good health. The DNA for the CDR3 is TGTGCCAGCAGCGTAGGTGGACTAGCGGGAATCTACGAGCAGTACTTC. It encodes CASSVGGLAGIYEQYF. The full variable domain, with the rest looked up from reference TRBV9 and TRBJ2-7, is DSGVTQTPKHLITATGQRVTLRCSPRSGDLSVYWYQQSLDQGLQFLIQYYNGEERAKGNILERFSAQQFPDLHSELNLSSLELGDSALYFCASSVGGLAGIYEQYFGPGTRLTVT.